The rows below give T cell receptor beta chains drawn from one sample of a study of shared clonotypes between healthy human individuals. Profiled with immunoSEQ multiplex PCR; TCRdb holds only in-frame clones, not every one. The table includes some 1.4 million clones, approximately 97% detected once. What was sequenced was naive CD4+ T cells sorted from blood. Receptors were obtained from a man aged 30 to 45 in good health. Both conserved end residues are part of each CDR3. The D gene is left open where the match is weak. A clone size is listed for some rows: how often the clone was seen (once, few, many), or a class if it is expanded.

CDR3aa: CASSVAVVARDEQFF; CDR3nt: TGTGCCAGCAGCGTAGCGGTGGTAGCTAGGGATGAGCAGTTCTTC; d_gene: .; len: 15; j_gene: TRBJ2-1; v_gene: TRBV9; abundance: .
CDR3aa: CASSYSLAGVIDTQYF; CDR3nt: TGTGCCAGCAGTTACTCTCTAGCGGGAGTTATAGATACGCAGTATTTT; d_gene: TRBD2; len: 16; j_gene: TRBJ2-3; v_gene: TRBV6-5; abundance: .
CDR3aa: CASSLVENEKLFF; CDR3nt: TGTGCCAGCAGCTTAGTCGAGAATGAAAAACTGTTTTTT; d_gene: .; len: 13; j_gene: TRBJ1-4; v_gene: TRBV7-9; abundance: .
CDR3aa: CASRETGQIREKLFF; CDR3nt: TGTGCCAGCAGGGAAACGGGACAAATCCGGGAAAAACTGTTTTTT; d_gene: .; len: 15; j_gene: TRBJ1-4; v_gene: TRBV6-5; abundance: .
CDR3aa: CASSSGTLRDRGHEQYF; CDR3nt: TGTGCCAGCAGCTCGGGCACCTTACGGGACAGGGGGCATGAGCAGTACTTC; d_gene: TRBD1; len: 17; j_gene: TRBJ2-7; v_gene: TRBV7-9; abundance: once
CDR3aa: CASSSLAGEPNTGELFF; CDR3nt: TGTGCCAGCAGCTCCCTAGCGGGAGAGCCCAACACCGGGGAGCTGTTTTTT; d_gene: TRBD2; len: 17; j_gene: TRBJ2-2; v_gene: TRBV7-9; abundance: .
CDR3aa: CASSFKSPGTGVNTYEQYF; CDR3nt: TGTGCCAGCAGCTTTAAATCTCCCGGGACAGGGGTAAACACCTACGAGCAGTACTTC; d_gene: TRBD1; len: 19; j_gene: TRBJ2-7; v_gene: TRBV11-2; abundance: .
CDR3aa: CASSEGWASGQETQYF; CDR3nt: TGCGCCAGCAGTGAAGGGTGGGCTAGCGGCCAAGAGACCCAGTACTTC; d_gene: TRBD2; len: 16; j_gene: TRBJ2-5; v_gene: TRBV10-1; abundance: .
CDR3aa: CASRTGLQYQNTEAFF; CDR3nt: TGTGCCAGTAGAACCGGACTACAGTACCAGAACACTGAAGCTTTCTTT; d_gene: .; len: 16; j_gene: TRBJ1-1; v_gene: TRBV19; abundance: .
CDR3aa: CATRGLEYGELFF; CDR3nt: TGTGCCACCAGGGGACTGGAATACGGGGAGCTGTTTTTT; d_gene: .; len: 13; j_gene: TRBJ2-2; v_gene: TRBV10-3; abundance: .
CDR3aa: CASSYFWQGAGEQYF; CDR3nt: TGTGCCAGCAGCTACTTTTGGCAGGGGGCAGGAGAGCAGTACTTC; d_gene: TRBD1; len: 15; j_gene: TRBJ2-7; v_gene: TRBV5-8; abundance: .
CDR3aa: CSGTADVGGTQYF; CDR3nt: TGCAGCGGGACAGCGGACGTCGGAGGGACCCAGTACTTC; d_gene: .; len: 13; j_gene: TRBJ2-5; v_gene: TRBV29-1; abundance: .
CDR3aa: CATSRGGVQETQYF; CDR3nt: TGTGCCACCAGCAGAGGTGGGGTTCAAGAGACCCAGTACTTC; d_gene: .; len: 14; j_gene: TRBJ2-5; v_gene: TRBV15; abundance: .
CDR3aa: CASSPPSQGRPYEQYF; CDR3nt: TGCGCCAGCAGCCCCCCGAGCCAAGGGCGACCCTACGAGCAGTACTTC; d_gene: .; len: 16; j_gene: TRBJ2-7; v_gene: TRBV5-1; abundance: .
CDR3aa: CASSFRTRRPNQPQHF; CDR3nt: TGTGCCAGCAGCTTCCGGACAAGACGCCCCAATCAGCCCCAGCATTTT; d_gene: .; len: 16; j_gene: TRBJ1-5; v_gene: TRBV5-8; abundance: .
CDR3aa: CASSFDRDRGQSNTGELFF; CDR3nt: TGTGCCAGCAGCTTTGATCGGGACAGGGGGCAGTCGAACACCGGGGAGCTGTTTTTT; d_gene: TRBD1; len: 19; j_gene: TRBJ2-2; v_gene: TRBV5-4; abundance: .
CDR3aa: CASSSDAMSSSTDTQYF; CDR3nt: TGTGCCAGCTCCTCCGATGCCATGTCTTCTAGCACAGATACGCAGTATTTT; d_gene: .; len: 17; j_gene: TRBJ2-3; v_gene: TRBV18; abundance: .
CDR3aa: CASSSYSEQYF; CDR3nt: TGTGCCAGCAGCTCCTATTCCGAGCAGTACTTC; d_gene: .; len: 11; j_gene: TRBJ2-7; v_gene: TRBV11-2; abundance: few
CDR3aa: CASSPRAYEQYF; CDR3nt: TGTGCCAGCAGTCCACGGGCCTACGAGCAGTACTTC; d_gene: .; len: 12; j_gene: TRBJ2-7; v_gene: TRBV28; abundance: .
CDR3aa: CASSPIVTSGRNTGELFF; CDR3nt: TGTGCCAGCAGCCCAATAGTGACTAGCGGGAGAAACACCGGGGAGCTGTTTTTT; d_gene: TRBD2; len: 18; j_gene: TRBJ2-2; v_gene: TRBV11-2; abundance: .
CDR3aa: CASKDVPAGGPGEQYF; CDR3nt: TGTGCCAGTAAGGATGTTCCAGCGGGAGGGCCCGGGGAGCAGTACTTC; d_gene: TRBD2; len: 16; j_gene: TRBJ2-7; v_gene: TRBV19; abundance: once
CDR3aa: CASTSLAEQFF; CDR3nt: TGTGCCAGCACTTCACTAGCGGAGCAGTTCTTC; d_gene: TRBD2; len: 11; j_gene: TRBJ2-1; v_gene: TRBV28; abundance: .
CDR3aa: CATSRDLLGYGYTF; CDR3nt: TGTGCCACCAGCAGAGATTTACTTGGATATGGCTACACCTTC; d_gene: .; len: 14; j_gene: TRBJ1-2; v_gene: TRBV15; abundance: .
CDR3aa: CATSRDGGSGANVLTF; CDR3nt: TGTGCCACCAGCAGAGATGGGGGTTCTGGGGCCAACGTCCTGACTTTC; d_gene: .; len: 16; j_gene: TRBJ2-6; v_gene: TRBV15; abundance: .
CDR3aa: CASSLPQREGREQFF; CDR3nt: TGTGCCAGCAGCTTGCCGCAGCGGGAGGGCCGTGAGCAGTTCTTC; d_gene: TRBD2; len: 15; j_gene: TRBJ2-1; v_gene: TRBV5-6; abundance: .
CDR3aa: CASSPGGTNEKLFF; CDR3nt: TGTGCCAGCAGCCCGGGGGGAACTAATGAAAAACTGTTTTTT; d_gene: .; len: 14; j_gene: TRBJ1-4; v_gene: TRBV5-5; abundance: .
CDR3aa: CASSLTQGAHEQYF; CDR3nt: TGTGCCAGCAGCTTAACACAGGGGGCCCACGAGCAGTACTTC; d_gene: TRBD1; len: 14; j_gene: TRBJ2-7; v_gene: TRBV7-2; abundance: .
CDR3aa: CASSPHGEVGEQYF; CDR3nt: TGTGCCAGCAGCCCCCATGGGGAGGTAGGTGAGCAGTACTTC; d_gene: .; len: 14; j_gene: TRBJ2-7; v_gene: TRBV7-6; abundance: .
CDR3aa: CASSSLQGISNQPQHF; CDR3nt: TGTGCCAGCAGCTCCCTACAGGGGATAAGCAATCAGCCCCAGCATTTT; d_gene: TRBD1; len: 16; j_gene: TRBJ1-5; v_gene: TRBV5-6; abundance: .
CDR3aa: CASSPLGGNEQFF; CDR3nt: TGTGCTAGCAGCCCCCTTGGGGGAAATGAGCAGTTCTTC; d_gene: .; len: 13; j_gene: TRBJ2-1; v_gene: TRBV7-7; abundance: .